The table lists the clone carrying this TCR beta chain with many counts. Antigen unknown. The germline V gene encodes CDR1 MNHEY and CDR2 SMNVEV (reference sequence). The CDR3 loop spans 14 amino acids. The junction had 6 bases not matched to a gene; V was cut back by 5 bases and J by 6 bases. The record originates from a study of regulatory T cells in long-lasting Graves disease. Assembly of TCR beta libraries relied on iRepertoire HTBI primers together with Arm-PCR of CDR3 regions. TCRdb fed the multiplex PCR reads into MiXCR, producing one record per CDR3 protein. The sample lists approximately 400,000 distinct CDR3 sequences, about 15% occurring once. Notes on the study in general: The persistent group shared 2,741 public clonotypes, more than the approximately 890 shared by new patients. TCR diversity was lower in persistent Graves' patients than in newly diagnosed ones.

As for time point: newly diagnosed GD, antithyroid drugs for less than 3 months. Researchers made the TCR library from RNA that was extracted from PBMCs. These data were likewise used in another study, on T cells in Graves' hyperthyroidism and ophthalmopathy. That work contributes: Researchers barred patients who had uncontrolled infection, other autoimmune disease, pregnancy or lactation.

The receptor comes from a woman under 40 with Graves disease. The starting material was peripheral blood mononuclear cells (PBMCs), obtained at new diagnosis, from a patient treated with antithyroid drugs. The gene calls are TRBV27 and TRBJ2-7; 11 bases match TRBD2. CDR3 in DNA: TGTGCCAGCAGTCTTAGCGGGGGGGCCCTCGAGCAGTACTTC. This codes for CASSLSGGALEQYF.